The following is a TCR beta chain sequence with its context. This sample was taken from a study of blood T cell repertoires in COVID-19. On the study more broadly: Samples representing acute and convalescent COVID-19 were sourced from the United States, Italy and Spain. The analysed material was cDNA or gDNA that came from T cells, B-cell-depleted T cells, or PBMCs.

Deletions cut 3 bases from V and 0 bases from J, with 10 bases between. This CDR3 is 14 amino acids long. Germline CDR1 reads SGDLS; CDR2 reads YYNGEE. Original handling: Amplification from reference gene primers served as the basis for estimated nucleated cell counts. Here immunoSEQ multiplex PCR was the method, and the copy in TCRdb shows in-frame clones only, minus some. V and J calls and clone size are given by that table; D and trimming were obtained from the DNA. The sample carries roughly 190,000 clones, around 80% recorded once. The chain joins TRBV9 to TRBJ2-7, with D possibly being TRBD1 (5 bases). The sample was peripheral blood. The clonotype comes from a man aged 45 to 65 with active or convalescent COVID-19. The CDR3 region has the DNA TGTGCCAGCAGCGCCTCAGGGAACTCCTACGAGCAGTACTTC. This translates into CASSASGNSYEQYF. The full variable domain, completed using reference TRBV9 and TRBJ2-7, is DSGVTQTPKHLITATGQRVTLRCSPRSGDLSVYWYQQSLDQGLQFLIQYYNGEERAKGNILERFSAQQFPDLHSELNLSSLELGDSALYFCASSASGNSYEQYFGPGTRLTVT.